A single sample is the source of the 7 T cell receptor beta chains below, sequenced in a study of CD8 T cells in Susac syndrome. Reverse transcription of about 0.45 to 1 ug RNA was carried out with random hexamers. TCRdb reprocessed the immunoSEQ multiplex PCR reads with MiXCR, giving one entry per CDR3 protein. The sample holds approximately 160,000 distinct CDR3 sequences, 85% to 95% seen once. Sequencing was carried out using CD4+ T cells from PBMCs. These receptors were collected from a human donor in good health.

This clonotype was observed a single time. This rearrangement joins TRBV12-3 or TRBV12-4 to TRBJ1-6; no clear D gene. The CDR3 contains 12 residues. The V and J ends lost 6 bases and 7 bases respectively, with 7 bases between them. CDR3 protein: CASSPGNSPLHF. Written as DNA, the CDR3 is TGTGCCAGCAGCCCGGGGAATTCACCCCTCCACTTT.

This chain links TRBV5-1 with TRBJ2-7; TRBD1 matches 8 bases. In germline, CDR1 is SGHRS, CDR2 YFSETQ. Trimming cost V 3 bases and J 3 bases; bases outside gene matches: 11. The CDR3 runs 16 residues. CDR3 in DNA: TGCGCCAGCAGCTCGACCGCCGGGACAGGAGACTACGAGCAGTACTTC. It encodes CASSSTAGTGDYEQYF.

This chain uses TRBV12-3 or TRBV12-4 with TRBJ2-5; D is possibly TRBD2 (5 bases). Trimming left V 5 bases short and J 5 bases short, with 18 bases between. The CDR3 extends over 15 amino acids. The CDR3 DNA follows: TGTGCCAGCAGTGCCGCCGCCACTAGTCTTGAGACCCAGTACTTC. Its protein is CASSAAATSLETQYF.

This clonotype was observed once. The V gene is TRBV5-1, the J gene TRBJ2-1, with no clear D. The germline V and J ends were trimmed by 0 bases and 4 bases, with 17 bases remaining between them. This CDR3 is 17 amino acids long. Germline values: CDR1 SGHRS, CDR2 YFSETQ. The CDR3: CASSLAWSAVRYNEQFF. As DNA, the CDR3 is TGCGCCAGCAGCTTGGCCTGGTCTGCGGTTCGTTACAATGAGCAGTTCTTC.

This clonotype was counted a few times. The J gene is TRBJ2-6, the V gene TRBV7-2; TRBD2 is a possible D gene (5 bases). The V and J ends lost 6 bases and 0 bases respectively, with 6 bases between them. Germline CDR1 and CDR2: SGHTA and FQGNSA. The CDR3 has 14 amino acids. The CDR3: CASSRGSGANVLTF. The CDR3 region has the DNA TGTGCCAGCAGTCGGGGCTCTGGGGCCAACGTCCTGACTTTC.

This CDR3 is CASSLRASGTTGELFF. The DNA of the CDR3 is TGTGCCAGCAGCTTAAGGGCCTCTGGAACCACCGGGGAGCTGTTTTTT. The V call is TRBV7-2, the J call TRBJ2-2; D call uncertain. With 2 bases removed from V and 4 bases from J, the gap between germline ends came to 14 bases. The CDR3 has 16 residues. Germline CDR1 SGHTA, CDR2 FQGNSA. Based on the CDR3 plus reference TRBV7-2 and TRBJ2-2, the full variable domain is GAGVSQSPSNKVTEKGKDVELRCDPISGHTALYWYRQSLGQGLEFLIYFQGNSAPDKSGLPSDRFSAERTGGSVSTLTIQRTQQEDSAVYLCASSLRASGTTGELFFGEGSRLTVL.

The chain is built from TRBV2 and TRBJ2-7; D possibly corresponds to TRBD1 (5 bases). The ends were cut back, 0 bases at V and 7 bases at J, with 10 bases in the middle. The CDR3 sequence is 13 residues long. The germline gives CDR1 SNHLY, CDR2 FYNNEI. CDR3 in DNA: TGTGCCAGCAGTGAAGCAGGGGCCGTGGAGCAGTACTTC. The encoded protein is CASSEAGAVEQYF.